This T cell receptor beta chain was sequenced for a study of blood T cells in healthy people across ages. This clonotype was seen a handful of times. The antigen remains undetermined. Germline V gene lookup returns CDR1 LNHNV and CDR2 YYDKDF (reference sequence). There are 15 residues in the CDR3. Germline trimming cut 5 bases from V and 7 bases from J; bases unmatched to any gene: 13. Study-level findings and limits: There was no known CMV status for donors, so expanded clonotype changes were possibly confounded.

Primers used in a second PCR of roughly 6 to 11 cycles were a sample-barcoded 5' primer and a J-beta primer mix. Using its own MiXCR run on the 5' RACE reads, TCRdb lists one record per CDR3 protein. The sample holds about 1,500,000 distinct CDR3 sequences, approximately 28% seen once. The rearrangement links TRBV15 to TRBJ2-7, with 8 bases matching TRBD2. The sequencing sample was made of blood. This TCR was sampled from a woman under 40 in good health. The CDR3 DNA follows: TGTGCCACCAGCGGGGGAGCAGCGGGGGATTCGGAGCAGTACTTC. As protein: CATSGGAAGDSEQYF.